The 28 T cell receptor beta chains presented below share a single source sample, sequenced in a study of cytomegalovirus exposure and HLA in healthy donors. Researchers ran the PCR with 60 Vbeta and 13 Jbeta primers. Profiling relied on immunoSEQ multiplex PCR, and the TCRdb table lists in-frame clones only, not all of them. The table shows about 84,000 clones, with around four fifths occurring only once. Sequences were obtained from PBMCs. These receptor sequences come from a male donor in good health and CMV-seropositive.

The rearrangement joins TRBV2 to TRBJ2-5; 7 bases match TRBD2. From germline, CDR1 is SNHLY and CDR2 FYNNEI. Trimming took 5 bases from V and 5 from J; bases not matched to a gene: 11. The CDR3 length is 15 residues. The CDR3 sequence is CASSLSLAARETQYF. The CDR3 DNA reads TGTGCCAGCAGTCTGTCTCTAGCGGCACGGGAGACCCAGTACTTC.

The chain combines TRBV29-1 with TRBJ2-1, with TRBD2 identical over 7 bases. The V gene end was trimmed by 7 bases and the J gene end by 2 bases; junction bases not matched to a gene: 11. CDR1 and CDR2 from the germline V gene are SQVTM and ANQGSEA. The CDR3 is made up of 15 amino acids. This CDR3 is CSARRASGAYNEQFF. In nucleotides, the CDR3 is TGCAGCGCCAGGAGGGCTAGCGGAGCCTACAATGAGCAGTTCTTC.

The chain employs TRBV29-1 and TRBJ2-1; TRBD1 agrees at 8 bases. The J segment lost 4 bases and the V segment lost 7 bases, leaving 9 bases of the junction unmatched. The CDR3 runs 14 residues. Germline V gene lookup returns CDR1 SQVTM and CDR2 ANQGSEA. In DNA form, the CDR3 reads TGCAGCGGGGGGCGACAGGGGTCGTACAATGAGCAGTTCTTC. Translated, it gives CSGGRQGSYNEQFF.

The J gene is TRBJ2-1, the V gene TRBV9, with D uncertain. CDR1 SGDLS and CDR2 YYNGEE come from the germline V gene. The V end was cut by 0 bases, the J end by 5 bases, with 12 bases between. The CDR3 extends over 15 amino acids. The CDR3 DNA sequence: TGTGCCAGCAGCGTAGGTTTCGGTGTCCACAATGAGCAGTTCTTC. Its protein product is CASSVGFGVHNEQFF.

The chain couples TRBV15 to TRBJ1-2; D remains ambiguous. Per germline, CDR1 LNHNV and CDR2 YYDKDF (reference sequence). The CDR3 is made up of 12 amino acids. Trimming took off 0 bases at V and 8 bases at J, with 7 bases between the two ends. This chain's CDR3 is CATSRDTGGYTF. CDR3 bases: TGTGCCACCAGCAGAGATACGGGGGGCTACACCTTC.

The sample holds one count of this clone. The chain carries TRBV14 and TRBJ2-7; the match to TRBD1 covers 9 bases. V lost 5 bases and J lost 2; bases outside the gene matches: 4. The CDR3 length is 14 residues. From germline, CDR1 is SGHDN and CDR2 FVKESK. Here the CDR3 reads CASSVGQGAYEQYF. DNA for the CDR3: TGTGCCAGCAGCGTGGGACAGGGAGCCTACGAGCAGTACTTC.

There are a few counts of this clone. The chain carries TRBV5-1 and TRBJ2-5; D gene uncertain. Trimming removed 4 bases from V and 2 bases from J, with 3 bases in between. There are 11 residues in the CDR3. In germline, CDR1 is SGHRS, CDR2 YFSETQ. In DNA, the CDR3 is TGCGCCAGCAGCGAGCAAGAGACCCAGTACTTC. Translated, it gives CASSEQETQYF.

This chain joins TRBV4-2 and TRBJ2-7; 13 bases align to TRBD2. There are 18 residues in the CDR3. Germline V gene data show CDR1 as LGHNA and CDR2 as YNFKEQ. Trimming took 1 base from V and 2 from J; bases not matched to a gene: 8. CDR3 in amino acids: CASSQARLAGGPPYEQYF. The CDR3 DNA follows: TGTGCCAGCAGCCAAGCTCGACTAGCGGGAGGCCCCCCCTACGAGCAGTACTTC.

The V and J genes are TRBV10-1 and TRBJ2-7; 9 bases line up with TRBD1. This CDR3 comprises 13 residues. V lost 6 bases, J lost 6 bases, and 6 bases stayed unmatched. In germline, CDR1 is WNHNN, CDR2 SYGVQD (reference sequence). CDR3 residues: CASSRDRAGEQYF. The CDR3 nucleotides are TGCGCCAGCAGCCGGGACAGGGCTGGCGAGCAGTACTTC.

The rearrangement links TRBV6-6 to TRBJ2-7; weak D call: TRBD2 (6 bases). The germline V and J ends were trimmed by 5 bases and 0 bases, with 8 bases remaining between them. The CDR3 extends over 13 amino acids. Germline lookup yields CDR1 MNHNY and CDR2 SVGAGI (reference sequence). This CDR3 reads CASSRGNSYEQYF. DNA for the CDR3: TGTGCCAGCAGTCGCGGGAACTCCTACGAGCAGTACTTC.

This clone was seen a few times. This CDR3 reads CASIQQVAGGTYNEQFF. Written as DNA, the CDR3 is TGTGCCAGTATCCAACAAGTAGCGGGAGGTACCTACAATGAGCAGTTCTTC. V is TRBV19 and J is TRBJ2-1, with 10 nucleotides matching TRBD2. CDR1 is LNHDA, CDR2 SQIVND, per germline (reference sequence). This CDR3 has 17 residues. V shed 7 bases, J shed 2 bases, and the junction held 11 bases outside the gene matches.

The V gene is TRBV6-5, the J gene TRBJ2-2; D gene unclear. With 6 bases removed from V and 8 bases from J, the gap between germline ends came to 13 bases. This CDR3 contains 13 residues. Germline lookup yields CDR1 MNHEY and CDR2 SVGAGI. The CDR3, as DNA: TGTGCCAGCAGCTCGTCCGGTTTGGGGGAGCTGTTTTTT. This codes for CASSSSGLGELFF.

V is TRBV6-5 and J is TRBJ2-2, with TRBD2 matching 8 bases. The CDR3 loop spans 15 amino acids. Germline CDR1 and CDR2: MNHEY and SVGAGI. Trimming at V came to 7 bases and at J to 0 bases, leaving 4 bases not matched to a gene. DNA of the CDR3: TGTGCCAGCAAGCTACTAGCGGCGAACACCGGGGAGCTGTTTTTT. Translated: CASKLLAANTGELFF.

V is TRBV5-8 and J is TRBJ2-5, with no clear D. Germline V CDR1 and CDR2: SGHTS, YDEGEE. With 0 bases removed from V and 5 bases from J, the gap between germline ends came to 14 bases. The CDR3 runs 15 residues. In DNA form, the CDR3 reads TGTGCCAGCAGCTTGGCAGGCCGCCTGATGGAGACCCAGTACTTC. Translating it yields CASSLAGRLMETQYF.

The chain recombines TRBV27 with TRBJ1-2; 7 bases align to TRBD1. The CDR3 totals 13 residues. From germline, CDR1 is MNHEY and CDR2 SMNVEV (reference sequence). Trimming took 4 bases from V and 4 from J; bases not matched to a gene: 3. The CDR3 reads CASSSTGAYGYTF. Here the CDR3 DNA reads TGTGCCAGCAGTTCCACAGGGGCCTATGGCTACACCTTC.

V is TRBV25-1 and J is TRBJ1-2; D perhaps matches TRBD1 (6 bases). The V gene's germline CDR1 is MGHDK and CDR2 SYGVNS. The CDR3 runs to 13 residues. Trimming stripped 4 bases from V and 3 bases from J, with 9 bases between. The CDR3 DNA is TGTGCCAGCAGTGCCGGACAGCACTATGGCTACACCTTC. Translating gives CASSAGQHYGYTF.

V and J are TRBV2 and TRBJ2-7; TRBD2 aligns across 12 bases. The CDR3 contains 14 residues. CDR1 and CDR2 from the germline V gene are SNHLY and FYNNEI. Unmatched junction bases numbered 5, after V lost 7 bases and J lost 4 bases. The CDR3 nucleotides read TGTGCCAGCACCGAGACTAGCGGGAGTTACGAGCAGTACTTC. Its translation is CASTETSGSYEQYF.

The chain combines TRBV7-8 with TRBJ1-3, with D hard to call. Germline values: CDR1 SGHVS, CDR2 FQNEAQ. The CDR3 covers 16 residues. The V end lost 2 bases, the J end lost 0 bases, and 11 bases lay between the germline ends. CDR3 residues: CASSLKEVSSGNTIYF. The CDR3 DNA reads TGTGCCAGCAGCTTAAAAGAGGTTAGCTCTGGAAACACCATATATTTT.

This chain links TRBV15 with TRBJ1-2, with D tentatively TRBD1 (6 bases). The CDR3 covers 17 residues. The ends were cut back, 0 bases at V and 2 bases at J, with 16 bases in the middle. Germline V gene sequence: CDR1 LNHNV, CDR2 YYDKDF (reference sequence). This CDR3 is CATSRDGLPGANYGYTF. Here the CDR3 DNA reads TGTGCCACCAGCAGAGATGGTCTTCCAGGGGCGAACTATGGCTACACCTTC.

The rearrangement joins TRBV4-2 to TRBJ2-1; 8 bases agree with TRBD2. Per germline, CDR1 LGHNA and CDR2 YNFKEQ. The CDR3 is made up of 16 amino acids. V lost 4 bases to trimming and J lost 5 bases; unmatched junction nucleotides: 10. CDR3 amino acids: CASSPSGLAGDNEQFF. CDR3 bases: TGTGCCAGCAGCCCTTCGGGGCTAGCGGGTGACAATGAGCAGTTCTTC.

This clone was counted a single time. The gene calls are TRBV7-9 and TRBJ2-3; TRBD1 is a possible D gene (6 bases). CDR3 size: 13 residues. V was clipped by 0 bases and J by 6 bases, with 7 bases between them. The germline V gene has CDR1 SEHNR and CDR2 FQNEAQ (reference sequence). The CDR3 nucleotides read TGTGCCAGCAGCTTAGCGGGGGCGGATACGCAGTATTTT. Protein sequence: CASSLAGADTQYF.

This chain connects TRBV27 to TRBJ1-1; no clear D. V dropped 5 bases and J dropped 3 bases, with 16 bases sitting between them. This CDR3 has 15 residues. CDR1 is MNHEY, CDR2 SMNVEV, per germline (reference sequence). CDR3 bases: TGTGCCAGCAGTCCCGTGAGAGTTACTTACACTGAAGCTTTCTTT. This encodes CASSPVRVTYTEAFF.

CDR3 sequence (DNA): TGTGCCAGCAAACGGGTTGCCCCGGGAGATACGCAGTATTTT. Translated: CASKRVAPGDTQYF. The chain carries TRBV6-1 and TRBJ2-3; D is ambiguous. Germline V CDR1 and CDR2: MNHNS, SASEGT. CDR3 length: 14 residues. V was cut by 7 bases and J by 5 bases, with 16 bases left in between.

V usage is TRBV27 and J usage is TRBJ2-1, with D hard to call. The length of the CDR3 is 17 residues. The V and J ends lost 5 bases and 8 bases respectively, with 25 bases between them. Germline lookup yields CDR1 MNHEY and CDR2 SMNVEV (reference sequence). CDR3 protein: CASSPRVTGSVSDEQFF. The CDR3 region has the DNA TGTGCCAGCAGTCCCCGGGTAACTGGTTCGGTGTCAGATGAGCAGTTCTTC.

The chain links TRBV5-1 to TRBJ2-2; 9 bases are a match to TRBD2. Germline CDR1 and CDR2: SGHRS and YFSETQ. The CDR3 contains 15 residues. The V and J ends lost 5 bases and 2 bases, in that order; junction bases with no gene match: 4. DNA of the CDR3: TGCGCCAGCAGTTTGACTAGCGGAAACACCGGGGAGCTGTTTTTT. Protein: CASSLTSGNTGELFF.

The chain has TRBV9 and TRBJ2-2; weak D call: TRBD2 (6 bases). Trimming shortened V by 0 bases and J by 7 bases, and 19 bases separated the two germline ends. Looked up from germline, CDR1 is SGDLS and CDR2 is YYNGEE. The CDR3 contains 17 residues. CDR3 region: CASSVALSGGIDGELFF. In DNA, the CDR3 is TGTGCCAGCAGCGTAGCCCTCAGTGGCGGGATTGACGGGGAGCTGTTTTTT.

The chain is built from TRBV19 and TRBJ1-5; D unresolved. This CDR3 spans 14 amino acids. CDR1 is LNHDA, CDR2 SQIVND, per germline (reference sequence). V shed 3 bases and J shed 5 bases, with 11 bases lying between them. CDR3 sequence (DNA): TGTGCCAGTAGTATGGACGGGGTGGATCAGCCCCAGCATTTT. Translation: CASSMDGVDQPQHF.

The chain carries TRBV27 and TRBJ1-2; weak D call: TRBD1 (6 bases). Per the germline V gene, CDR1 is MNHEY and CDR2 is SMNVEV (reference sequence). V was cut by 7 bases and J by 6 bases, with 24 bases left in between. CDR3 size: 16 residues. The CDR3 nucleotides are TGTGCCAGCACCCGGGGGGGGACATTACTTCGGGATGGCTACACCTTC. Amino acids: CASTRGGTLLRDGYTF.